The rows below give T cell receptor beta chains drawn from one sample of a study of cytomegalovirus exposure and HLA in healthy donors. TCRdb's table, derived via immunoSEQ multiplex PCR, lists solely in-frame clones and lacks some. The top ten clones hold almost 0.9% of a sample with approximately 97,000 clones, approximately 94% of them seen once. The sequenced sample consisted of PBMCs. The receptors stem from a woman between 18 and 29 years old in good health and CMV-seronegative. Each CDR3 is given with its conserved first and last residue. Fields, in order: D gene, V gene, CDR3 protein. A D gene is named only where the DNA matches it firmly.

.	TRBV7-9	CASSLDLQSPRTAPYEQYF
.	TRBV10-1	CASGNGIGKNIQYF
TRBD1	TRBV18	CASSLQDRDLYGYTF
TRBD1	TRBV7-3	CASSLAPGQGVDYGYTF
.	TRBV6-1	CASSDDGQRTYEQYF
.	TRBV6-4	CASSEWMGSGETQYF
.	TRBV6-5	CASDRDGAYNEQFF
.	TRBV6-6	CASSGPQGIGYTF
.	TRBV5-8	CASRTGVRDSPLHF
TRBD2	TRBV5-8	CASFPPGGSRIF